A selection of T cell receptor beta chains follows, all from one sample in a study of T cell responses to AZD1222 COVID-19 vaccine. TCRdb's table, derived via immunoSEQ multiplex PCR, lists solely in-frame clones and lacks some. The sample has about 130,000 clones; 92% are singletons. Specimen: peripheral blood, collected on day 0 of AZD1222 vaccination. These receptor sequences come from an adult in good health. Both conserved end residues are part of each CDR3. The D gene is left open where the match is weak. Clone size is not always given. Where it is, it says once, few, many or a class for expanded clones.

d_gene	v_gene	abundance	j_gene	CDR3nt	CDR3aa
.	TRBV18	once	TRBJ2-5	TGTGCCAGCTCACCAATGGCTGGGGAGACCCAGTACTTC	CASSPMAGETQYF
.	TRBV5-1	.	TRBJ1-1	TGCGCCAGCAGCCAAATGCACAGGGACACTGAAGCTTTCTTT	CASSQMHRDTEAFF
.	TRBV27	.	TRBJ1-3	TGTGCCAGCAGGGGCTACGGGACCGGAAACACCATATATTTT	CASRGYGTGNTIYF
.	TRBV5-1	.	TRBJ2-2	TGCGCCAGCAGCTTGGTGTCAGGGCCCACCGGGGAGCTGTTTTTT	CASSLVSGPTGELFF
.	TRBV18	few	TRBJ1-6	TGTGCCAGCTCACCGGACGCGGGGGTGGGGTCACCCCTCCACTTT	CASSPDAGVGSPLHF
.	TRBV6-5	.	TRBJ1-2	TGTGCCAGCAGTTACTTTCAACAGACAGACTCCTATGGCTACACCTTC	CASSYFQQTDSYGYTF
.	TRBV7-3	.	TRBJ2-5	TGTGCCAGCAGCCTCCGCCCAAGGGAGACCCAGTACTTC	CASSLRPRETQYF
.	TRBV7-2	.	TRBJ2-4	TGTGCCAGCAGCTTAGACTGGGTAGCGGGCAGGGGGGCCAAAAACATTCAGTACTTC	CASSLDWVAGRGAKNIQYF
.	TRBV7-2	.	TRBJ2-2	TGTGCCAGCAGCCGCAGGGTAGTTAACGCCGGGGAGCTGTTTTTT	CASSRRVVNAGELFF
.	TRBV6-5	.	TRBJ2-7	TGTGCCAGCAGTATTCGGGGCCCAACCTACGAGCAGTACTTC	CASSIRGPTYEQYF
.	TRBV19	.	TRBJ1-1	TGTGCCAGTATCTGGGGCGGGGACTTGAACACTGAAGCTTTCTTT	CASIWGGDLNTEAFF
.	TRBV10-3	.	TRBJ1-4	TGTGCCATCAGGGGAGACGCCGGGAGTAATGAAAAACTGTTTTTT	CAIRGDAGSNEKLFF
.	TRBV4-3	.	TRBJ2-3	TGCGCCAGCAGCCAAGATCTCTTGCCAGATACGCAGTATTTT	CASSQDLLPDTQYF
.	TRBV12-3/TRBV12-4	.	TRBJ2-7	TGTGCCAGCAGTTTGTGGCGGAACTACGAGCAGTACTTC	CASSLWRNYEQYF
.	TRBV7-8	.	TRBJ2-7	TGTGCCAGCAGCTTAAGGGCCTACGAGCAGTACTTC	CASSLRAYEQYF
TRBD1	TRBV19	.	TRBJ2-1	TGTGCCAGTAATGTCTGGGACAGGCGAAACAATGAGCAGTTCTTC	CASNVWDRRNNEQFF
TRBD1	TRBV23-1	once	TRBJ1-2	TGCGCCAGCAGTCAAGCAGGGACAGGGGAAGGAGGCTACACCTTC	CASSQAGTGEGGYTF
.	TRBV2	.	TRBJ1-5	TGTGCCAGCAGGTTTGGACGGGATAGCAATCAGCCCCAGCATTTT	CASRFGRDSNQPQHF
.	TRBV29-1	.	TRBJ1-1	TGCAGCGTTGAACGGCCGGGACGAGTTGTGAGCACTGAAGCTTTCTTT	CSVERPGRVVSTEAFF
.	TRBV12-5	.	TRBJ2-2	TGTGCTAGTGGTCTTCCGAACACCGGGGAGCTGTTTTTT	CASGLPNTGELFF
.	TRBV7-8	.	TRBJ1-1	TGTGCCAGCAGCGCTAGTCGGAACACTGAAGCTTTCTTT	CASSASRNTEAFF
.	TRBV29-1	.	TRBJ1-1	TGCAGCGTTGACGGGGACACTGAAGCTTTCTTT	CSVDGDTEAFF
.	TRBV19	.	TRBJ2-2	TGTGCCAGTAGTGGACACGCGAACACCGGGGAGCTGTTTTTT	CASSGHANTGELFF
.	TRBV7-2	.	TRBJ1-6	TGTGCCAGCAGCTCATCTTCGACAGACTATAATTCACCCCTCCACTTT	CASSSSSTDYNSPLHF
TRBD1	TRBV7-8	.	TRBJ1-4	TGTGCCAGCAGCCAGACAGGGCGAACTAATGAAAAACTGTTTTTT	CASSQTGRTNEKLFF
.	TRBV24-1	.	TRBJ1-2	TGTGCCACCAGTGATCCCCGCCAGGGGAACTATGGCTACACCTTC	CATSDPRQGNYGYTF
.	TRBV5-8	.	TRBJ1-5	TGTGCCAGCAGCCCAAACGGGGAATTGAGTCAGCCCCAGCATTTT	CASSPNGELSQPQHF
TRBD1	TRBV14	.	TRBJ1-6	TGTGCCAGCAGCCAAGATCAGGGGGGACTAGGGTCACCCCTCCACTTT	CASSQDQGGLGSPLHF
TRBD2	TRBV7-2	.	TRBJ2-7	TGTGCCAGCAGCTTAGGACTAGCGGGGAAATCCTACGAGCAGTACTTC	CASSLGLAGKSYEQYF
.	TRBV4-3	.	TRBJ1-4	TGCGCCAGCAGCCAAGATCTCCGGGAACTGTTTTTT	CASSQDLRELFF
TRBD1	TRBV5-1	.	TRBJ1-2	TGCGCCAGCAGACAGACAGGGCTCGACTTCGCAGGCTACACCTTC	CASRQTGLDFAGYTF
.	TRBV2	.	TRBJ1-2	TGTGCCAGCAGTGTGACAGCGAATACCCTCGACTATGGCTACACCTTC	CASSVTANTLDYGYTF
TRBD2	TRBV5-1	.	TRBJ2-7	TGCGCCAGCAGCCGCCCTCAGCGGGGGCACTCCTACGAGCAGTACTTC	CASSRPQRGHSYEQYF
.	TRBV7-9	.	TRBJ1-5	TGTGCCAGCAGCTCGGGACCCTGGGGCAATCAGCCCCAGCATTTT	CASSSGPWGNQPQHF
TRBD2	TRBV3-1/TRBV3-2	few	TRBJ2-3	TGTGCCAGCAGCCAAGAGGGAGGTAGCGGGGGGCCGAGCACAGATACGCAGTATTTT	CASSQEGGSGGPSTDTQYF
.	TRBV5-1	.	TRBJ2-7	TGCGCCAGCAGCGCGGGACTCGAATACGAGCAGTACTTC	CASSAGLEYEQYF
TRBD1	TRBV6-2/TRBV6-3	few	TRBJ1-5	TGTGCCAGCAGCCCCGGTGGGACAGGGGGTCCAAATCAGCCCCAGCATTTT	CASSPGGTGGPNQPQHF
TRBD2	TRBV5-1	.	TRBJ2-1	TGCGCCAGCAGCTTGGCAGGTAGCGGGGGATTTTACAATGAGCAGTTCTTC	CASSLAGSGGFYNEQFF
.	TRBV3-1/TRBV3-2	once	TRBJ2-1	TGTGCCAGCAGCCCGGCCGGCTCCTACAATGAGCAGTTCTTC	CASSPAGSYNEQFF
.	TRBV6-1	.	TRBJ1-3	TGTGCCAGCAGTGAAGTGGTGGGGTCTCTGGGAAACACCATATATTTT	CASSEVVGSLGNTIYF
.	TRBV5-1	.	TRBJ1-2	TGCGCCAGCAGCTCGGACGATCCCCTGGGGGGCTACACCTTC	CASSSDDPLGGYTF
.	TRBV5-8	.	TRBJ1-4	TGTGCCAGCAGCTTGGGCGAAAAACTGTTTTTT	CASSLGEKLFF
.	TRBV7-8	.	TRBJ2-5	TGTGCCAGCAGCTCCCTGCGGGCCCAAGAGACCCAGTACTTC	CASSSLRAQETQYF
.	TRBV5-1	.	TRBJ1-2	TGCGCCAGCAGCTTGCTTTCGGGGGAATATGGCTACACCTTC	CASSLLSGEYGYTF
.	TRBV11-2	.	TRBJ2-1	TGTGCCAGCAGCTCCATTGCGACTAGGTTAAAGCAGTTCTTC	CASSSIATRLKQFF
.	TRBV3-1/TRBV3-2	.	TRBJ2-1	TGTGCCAGCAGCCAAGATCCCGGGACCCTTGAGCAGTTCTTC	CASSQDPGTLEQFF
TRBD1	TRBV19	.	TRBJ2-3	TGTGCCAGTACCGGACAGGGCCGCACAGATACGCAGTATTTT	CASTGQGRTDTQYF
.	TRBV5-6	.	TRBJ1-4	TGTGCCAGCAGCTCGGGGGTTGCCGTAGAAAAACTGTTTTTT	CASSSGVAVEKLFF
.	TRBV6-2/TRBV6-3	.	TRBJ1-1	TGTGCCAGCAGCTATTACAGGGAGGCTGAAGCTTTCTTT	CASSYYREAEAFF
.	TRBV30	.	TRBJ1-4	TGTGCCTGGAGGACAGACAATGAAAAACTGTTTTTT	CAWRTDNEKLFF
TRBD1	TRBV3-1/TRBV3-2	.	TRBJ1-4	TGTGCCAGCAGCCCCCGTAACAGGGGTTTCTCGGGTGAAAAACTGTTTTTT	CASSPRNRGFSGEKLFF
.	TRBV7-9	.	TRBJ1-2	TGTGCCAGCAGCAAACAGGTTCCGCTAGGCTACACCTTC	CASSKQVPLGYTF